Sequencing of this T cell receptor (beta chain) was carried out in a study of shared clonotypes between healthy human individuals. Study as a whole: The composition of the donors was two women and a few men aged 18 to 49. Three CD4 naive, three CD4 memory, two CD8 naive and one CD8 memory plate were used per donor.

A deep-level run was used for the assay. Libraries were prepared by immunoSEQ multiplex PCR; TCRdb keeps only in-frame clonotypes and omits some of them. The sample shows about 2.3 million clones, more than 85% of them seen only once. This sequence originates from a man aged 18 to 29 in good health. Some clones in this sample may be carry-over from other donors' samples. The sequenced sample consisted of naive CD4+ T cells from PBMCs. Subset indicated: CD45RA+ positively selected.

The CDR3 region has the DNA TGTGCCAGCAGTTATCCGGGACTAGCGGGGCTTGAGCAGTTCTTC. This translates into CASSYPGLAGLEQFF. The chain links TRBV6-6 to TRBJ2-1; 13 bases are shared with TRBD2. This CDR3 has 15 amino acids. Germline-derived CDR1 and CDR2 are MNHNY and SVGAGI (reference sequence). Trimming removed 3 bases from V and 9 bases from J; junction bases left unmatched: 5.